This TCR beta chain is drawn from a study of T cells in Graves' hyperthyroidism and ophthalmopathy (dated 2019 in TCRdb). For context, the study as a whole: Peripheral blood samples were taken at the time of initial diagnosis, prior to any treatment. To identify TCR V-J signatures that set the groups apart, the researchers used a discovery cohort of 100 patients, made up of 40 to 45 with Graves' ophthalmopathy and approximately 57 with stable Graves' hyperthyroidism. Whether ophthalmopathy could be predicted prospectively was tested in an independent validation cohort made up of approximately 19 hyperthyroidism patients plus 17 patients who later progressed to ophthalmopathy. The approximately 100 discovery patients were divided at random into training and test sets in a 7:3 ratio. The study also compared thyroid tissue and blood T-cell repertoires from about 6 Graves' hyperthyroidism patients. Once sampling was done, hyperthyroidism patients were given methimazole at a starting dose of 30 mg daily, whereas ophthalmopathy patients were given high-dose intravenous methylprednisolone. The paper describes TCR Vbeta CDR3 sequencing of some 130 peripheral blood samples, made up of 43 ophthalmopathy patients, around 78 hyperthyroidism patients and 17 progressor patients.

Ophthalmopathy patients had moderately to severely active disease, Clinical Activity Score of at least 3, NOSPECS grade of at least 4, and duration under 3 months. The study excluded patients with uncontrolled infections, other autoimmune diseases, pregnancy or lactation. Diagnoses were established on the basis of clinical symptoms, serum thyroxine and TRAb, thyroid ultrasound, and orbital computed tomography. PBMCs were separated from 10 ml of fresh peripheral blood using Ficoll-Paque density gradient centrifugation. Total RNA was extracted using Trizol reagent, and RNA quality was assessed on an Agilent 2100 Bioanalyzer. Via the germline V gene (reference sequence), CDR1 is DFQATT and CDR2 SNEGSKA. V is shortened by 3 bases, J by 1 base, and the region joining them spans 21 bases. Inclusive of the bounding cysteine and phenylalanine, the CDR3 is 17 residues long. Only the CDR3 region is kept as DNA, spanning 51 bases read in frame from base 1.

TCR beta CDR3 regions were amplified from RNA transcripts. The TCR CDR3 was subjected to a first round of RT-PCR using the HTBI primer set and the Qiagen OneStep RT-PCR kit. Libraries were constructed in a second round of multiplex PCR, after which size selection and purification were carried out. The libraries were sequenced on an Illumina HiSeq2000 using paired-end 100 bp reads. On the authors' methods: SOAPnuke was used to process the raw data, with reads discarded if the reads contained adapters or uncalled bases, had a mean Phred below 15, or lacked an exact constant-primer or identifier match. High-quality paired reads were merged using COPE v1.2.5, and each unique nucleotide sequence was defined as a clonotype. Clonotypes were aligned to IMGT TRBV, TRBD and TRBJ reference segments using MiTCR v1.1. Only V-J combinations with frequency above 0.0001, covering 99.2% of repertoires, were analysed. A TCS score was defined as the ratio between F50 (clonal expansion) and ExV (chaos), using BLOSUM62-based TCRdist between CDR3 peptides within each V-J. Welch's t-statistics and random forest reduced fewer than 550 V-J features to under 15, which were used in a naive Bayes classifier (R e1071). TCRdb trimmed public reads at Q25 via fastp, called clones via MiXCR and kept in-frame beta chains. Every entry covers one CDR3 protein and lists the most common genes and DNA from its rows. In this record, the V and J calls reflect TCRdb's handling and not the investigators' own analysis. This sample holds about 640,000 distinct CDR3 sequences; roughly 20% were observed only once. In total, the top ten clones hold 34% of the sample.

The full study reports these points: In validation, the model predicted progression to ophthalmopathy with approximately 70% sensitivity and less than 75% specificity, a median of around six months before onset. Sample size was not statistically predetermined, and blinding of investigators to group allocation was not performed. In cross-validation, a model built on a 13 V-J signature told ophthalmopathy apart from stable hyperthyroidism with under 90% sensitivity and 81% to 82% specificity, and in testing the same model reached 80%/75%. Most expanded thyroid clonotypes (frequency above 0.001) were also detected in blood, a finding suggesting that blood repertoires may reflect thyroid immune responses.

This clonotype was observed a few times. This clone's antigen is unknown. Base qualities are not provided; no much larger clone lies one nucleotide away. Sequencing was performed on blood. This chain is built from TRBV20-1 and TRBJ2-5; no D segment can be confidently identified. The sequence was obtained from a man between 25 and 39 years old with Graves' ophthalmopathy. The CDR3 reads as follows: CSASPPTLRRTQETQYF. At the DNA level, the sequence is TGCAGTGCTAGCCCCCCCACACTCCGGCGGACCCAAGAGACCCAGTACTTC.